This T cell receptor beta chain was sequenced during a study of Ad26.COV2.S vaccination and SARS-CoV-2 variants. Study summary: Ad26.COV2.S was injected intramuscularly once or twice, 56 days apart.

The protocol was immunoSEQ multiplex PCR, while the TCRdb copy is restricted to in-frame clones and leaves out a portion. The sample holds more than 300,000 clones, 88% seen once. As for treatment: roughly 18 received Ad26.COV2.S at low or high dose, single or two shots; five or six received placebo; per-sample allocation not given. The study sampled participants on day 63 after the first vaccine or placebo injection. Concerning this clone: Its specificity is unknown.

Per the germline V gene, CDR1 is LGHNA and CDR2 is YSLEER. V gave up 1 base and J gave up 1 base; unmatched junction bases: 9. This CDR3 has 18 amino acids. Study-wide findings and caveats: CD8+ and CD4+ T cells specific for spike reportedly responded with substantial breadth after vaccination.

This chain links TRBV4-3 with TRBJ1-3, with 8 bases fitting TRBD1. Here the sequenced sample was peripheral blood, taken in a trial of Ad26.COV2.S vaccine versus placebo. The sequence derives from a person between 18 and 65 years old who received the Ad26.COV2.S COVID-19 vaccine or a placebo. CDR3 bases: TGCGCCAGCAGCCAAGTTAGACAGGGGATTTTGTCTGGAAACACCATATATTTT. It specifies CASSQVRQGILSGNTIYF.